The 29 T cell receptor beta chains below come from one sample, sequenced in a study of cytomegalovirus exposure and HLA in healthy donors. Assay used: immunoSEQ multiplex PCR; TCRdb lists only in-frame clones, some missing. The sample yields roughly 110,000 clones, less than 90% seen once. Sequencing was done on a sample of PBMCs. The receptors were sampled from a woman aged 18-29 years in good health and CMV-seropositive.

The V and J genes are TRBV2 and TRBJ1-1, with unresolved D. The germline V gene has CDR1 SNHLY and CDR2 FYNNEI. CDR3 length equals 14 residues. V lost 3 bases and J 0 bases, leaving 8 bases between the germline ends. CDR3 residues: CASSESRLNTEAFF. CDR3 coding DNA: TGTGCCAGCAGTGAGAGTCGCCTGAACACTGAAGCTTTCTTT.

The genes are TRBV6-5 and TRBJ1-6, with D possibly matching TRBD1 (5 bases). The CDR3 is made up of 13 amino acids. The germline V gene encodes CDR1 MNHEY and CDR2 SVGAGI. The V and J ends lost 6 bases and 12 bases respectively, with 15 bases between them. The CDR3: CASSRGTPVPLHF. The CDR3 DNA follows: TGTGCCAGCAGCCGCGGGACCCCTGTACCCCTCCACTTT.

In nucleotides, the CDR3 is TGTGCCAGTAGTATCCAGGGTGACAACACTGAAGCTTTCTTT. Translating gives CASSIQGDNTEAFF. The chain recombines TRBV19 with TRBJ1-1; possibly TRBD1 for D (5 bases). Trimming removed 3 bases at V and 2 bases at J, with 10 bases between. CDR1 is LNHDA and CDR2 is SQIVND in the germline V gene (reference sequence). The CDR3 has 14 amino acids.

The V gene is TRBV4-3, the J gene TRBJ2-6; the D gene is possibly TRBD1 (5 bases). The length of the CDR3 is 14 residues. Trimming shortened V by 4 bases and J by 2 bases, and 6 bases separated the two germline ends. In germline, CDR1 is LGHNA, CDR2 YSLEER. The CDR3 region is CASSPTAGANVLTF. The CDR3 coding sequence is TGCGCCAGCAGCCCGACAGCTGGGGCCAACGTCCTGACTTTC.

The chain uses TRBV11-2 and TRBJ2-7, with D possibly TRBD1 on 5 matching bases. Germline CDR1 SGHAT, CDR2 FQNNGV. The CDR3 is made up of 13 amino acids. CDR3 loop: CASSLGVTVAPRV. CDR3 sequence (DNA): TGTGCCAGCAGCTTAGGGGTGACAGTCGCCCCTCGCGTC.

This clone is a singleton in its sample. The V gene is TRBV15, the J gene TRBJ1-1; D unclear. CDR3 size: 12 residues. Germline CDR1 reads LNHNV; CDR2 reads YYDKDF (reference sequence). V shed 2 bases and J shed 4 bases, with 5 bases lying between them. The chain's CDR3 is CATSRTGTEAFF. The CDR3 region has the DNA TGTGCCACCAGCAGAACCGGCACTGAAGCTTTCTTT.

The CDR3 DNA is TGTGCCAGCAGCTACTTACAGGGGGCTGAAGAGCAGTACTTC. Translating it yields CASSYLQGAEEQYF. This sequence joins TRBV6-1 and TRBJ2-7; 9 bases are shared with TRBD1. The V segment lost 6 bases and the J segment 7 bases; nucleotides outside the gene matches: 10. The CDR3 has 14 amino acids. Germline assignment: CDR1 MNHNS and CDR2 SASEGT.

The chain uses TRBV7-9 and TRBJ2-2; a weak D match, TRBD1 (6 bases). The V and J ends lost 2 bases and 0 bases respectively, with 13 bases between them. The CDR3 is made up of 17 amino acids. The germline V gene has CDR1 SEHNR and CDR2 FQNEAQ (reference sequence). The DNA for the CDR3 is TGTGCCAGCAGCTTAAGGCAGGGGTTATCGAACACCGGGGAGCTGTTTTTT. As protein: CASSLRQGLSNTGELFF. Full variable domain (missing parts from reference TRBV7-9 and TRBJ2-2): DTGVSQNPRHKITKRGQNVTFRCDPISEHNRLYWYRQTLGQGPEFLTYFQNEAQLEKSRLLSDRFSAERPKGSFSTLEIQRTEQGDSAMYLCASSLRQGLSNTGELFFGEGSRLTVL.

The rearrangement joins TRBV28 to TRBJ2-6; TRBD1 matches at 8 bases. V lost 2 bases, J lost 0 bases, and 9 bases stayed unmatched. The CDR3 is 19 residues long. Germline V gene sequence: CDR1 MDHEN, CDR2 SYDVKM. In DNA, the CDR3 is TGTGCCAGCAGTTTAAGCGGAACAGGGGGATACTCTGGGGCCAACGTCCTGACTTTC. The encoded protein is CASSLSGTGGYSGANVLTF.

This clone appeared a few times. V usage is TRBV18 and J usage is TRBJ1-1; D is unclear. CDR1 and CDR2 from the germline V gene are KGHSH and LQKENI. The V end was cut by 2 bases, the J end by 5 bases, with 12 bases between. The CDR3 is 14 residues long. The CDR3 loop is CASSPDSISTEAFF. For the CDR3, the DNA is TGTGCCAGCTCACCAGACTCAATATCTACTGAAGCTTTCTTT.

In this sample, this clone turned up once. This chain joins TRBV5-1 and TRBJ2-5; D might be TRBD2 (6 bases). V dropped 2 bases and J dropped 3 bases, with 11 bases sitting between them. Germline CDR1 SGHRS, CDR2 YFSETQ. The CDR3 is 14 amino acids. The chain's CDR3 is CASSLGGDEETQYF. DNA for the CDR3: TGCGCCAGCAGCTTAGGCGGGGATGAAGAGACCCAGTACTTC.

V usage is TRBV10-1 and J usage is TRBJ2-3; 12 bases match TRBD2. CDR1 and CDR2 from the germline V gene are WNHNN and SYGVQD (reference sequence). After removal of 4 bases from V and 2 bases from J, the junction contained 7 bases not matched to a gene. The CDR3 has 17 amino acids. The CDR3 nucleotides read TGCGCCAGCAGTGTGTCGGCTAGCGGGGGGGCCACAGATACGCAGTATTTT. This sequence encodes CASSVSASGGATDTQYF.

The V and J genes are TRBV7-8 and TRBJ1-1; TRBD1 matches 8 bases. CDR3 length: 15 amino acids. Germline CDR1 is SGHVS and CDR2 is FQNEAQ. Trimming took 5 bases from V and 4 from J; bases not matched to a gene: 9. CDR3 residues: CASSPRTGRGTEAFF. The CDR3 bases are TGTGCCAGCAGCCCAAGGACAGGGCGAGGCACTGAAGCTTTCTTT.

The table lists this clone with a few counts. V and J are TRBV7-9 and TRBJ2-7; TRBD2 matches 13 bases. V lost 5 bases to trimming and J lost 7 bases; unmatched junction nucleotides: 8. The CDR3 has 15 residues. The germline gives CDR1 SEHNR, CDR2 FQNEAQ (reference sequence). CDR3 sequence: CASSTTSGGAGEQYF. The CDR3 nucleotides read TGTGCCAGCAGCACCACTAGCGGGGGGGCTGGGGAGCAGTACTTC.

The gene calls are TRBV2 and TRBJ1-5; the D gene is possibly TRBD1 (5 bases). Between the trimmed V and J ends, which lost 10 bases and 0 bases, there was a span of 10 bases. CDR3 length: 13 amino acids. Germline values: CDR1 SNHLY, CDR2 FYNNEI. CDR3 region: CATREYSNQPQHF. The DNA for the CDR3 is TGTGCCACCAGGGAATATAGCAATCAGCCCCAGCATTTT.

The chain links TRBV28 to TRBJ1-2, with a weak D call TRBD1 (5 bases). Germline V gives CDR1 MDHEN, CDR2 SYDVKM. V was shortened by 6 bases and J by 2 bases, with 13 bases between the two germline ends. The CDR3 loop spans 14 amino acids. The chain's CDR3 is CASRGGGVNYGYTF. The CDR3 nucleotides read TGTGCCAGCAGGGGGGGTGGGGTAAACTATGGCTACACCTTC.

J is TRBJ2-7 and V is TRBV9, with D tentatively TRBD1 (6 bases). This CDR3 has 13 amino acids. Trimming removed 2 bases at V and 5 bases at J, with 11 bases between. CDR1 is SGDLS and CDR2 is YYNGEE in the germline V gene. For the CDR3, the DNA is TGTGCCAGCAGCGTTTGGCCAGGGGACGAGCAGTACTTC. Translated, it gives CASSVWPGDEQYF.

The chain recombines TRBV28 with TRBJ1-2, with a possible D match to TRBD1 (6 bases). V was trimmed by 5 bases and J by 4 bases, leaving 20 bases between them. CDR1 MDHEN and CDR2 SYDVKM come from the germline V gene. This CDR3 spans 16 amino acids. Written as DNA, the CDR3 is TGTGCCAGCAGTACTACGCCAAGGGGGGGCCTCTATGGCTACACCTTC. It specifies CASSTTPRGGLYGYTF.

The rearrangement links TRBV28 to TRBJ1-5, with 7 positions matching TRBD1. Germline CDR1 reads MDHEN; CDR2 reads SYDVKM. J lost 6 bases, V lost 5 bases, and 7 bases had no gene match. CDR3 length: 14 residues. In DNA form, the CDR3 reads TGTGCCAGCAGTGCGGCAGGGGGAGGTCAGCCCCAGCATTTT. The encoded protein is CASSAAGGGQPQHF.

This chain links TRBV19 with TRBJ1-1, with D possibly matching TRBD1 (6 bases). The CDR3 length is 14 residues. CDR1 and CDR2 (germline): LNHDA, SQIVND (reference sequence). The ends were cut back, 7 bases at V and 4 bases at J, with 16 bases in the middle. The CDR3 region is CASTLGAIGTEAFF. CDR3 bases: TGTGCCAGTACCCTGGGGGCCATCGGCACTGAAGCTTTCTTT.

The chain links TRBV28 to TRBJ2-2, with 8 bases identical to TRBD1. The CDR3 is 14 residues long. From germline, CDR1 is MDHEN and CDR2 SYDVKM. V was pared by 6 bases and J by 0 bases, with 0 bases of the junction left unmatched. The CDR3 here is CASRDRANTGELFF. CDR3 in DNA: TGTGCCAGCAGGGACAGGGCGAACACCGGGGAGCTGTTTTTT.

This sequence joins TRBV6-5 and TRBJ2-3, with 8 bases aligning to TRBD2. The CDR3 spans 15 residues. Germline CDR1 reads MNHEY; CDR2 reads SVGAGI. J was trimmed by 3 bases and V by 2 bases; bases with no gene match: 4. The chain's CDR3 is CASSYDGGGTDTQYF. The CDR3 DNA follows: TGTGCCAGCAGTTACGACGGCGGGGGGACAGATACGCAGTATTTT.

The chain uses TRBV5-6 and TRBJ2-2, with 11 bases fitting TRBD2. The germline V gene encodes CDR1 SGHDT and CDR2 YYEEEE. The CDR3 is 17 residues long. V shed 3 bases and J 0 bases; nucleotides not matched to a gene: 4. The CDR3 DNA follows: TGTGCCAGCAGCTCCTCTAGCGGGGGGTCGAACACCGGGGAGCTGTTTTTT. Translated, it gives CASSSSSGGSNTGELFF.

V and J are TRBV6-6 and TRBJ2-7; 9 bases are shared with TRBD1. CDR1 is MNHNY and CDR2 is SVGAGI in the germline V gene (reference sequence). V was pared by 6 bases and J by 6 bases, with 9 bases of the junction left unmatched. The CDR3 is 14 amino acids. The CDR3 DNA reads TGTGCCAGCAGATTCACCGGGACAGGGACCGAGCAGTACTTC. It yields the protein CASRFTGTGTEQYF.

This chain uses TRBV28 with TRBJ1-5; TRBD1 aligns across 7 bases. The V gene end was trimmed by 2 bases and the J gene end by 3 bases; junction bases not matched to a gene: 4. Germline V gene lookup returns CDR1 MDHEN and CDR2 SYDVKM. CDR3 length equals 15 residues. The CDR3, as DNA: TGTGCCAGCAGTTTAGAGGGGGCAAACAATCAGCCCCAGCATTTT. It translates to CASSLEGANNQPQHF.

The chain links TRBV27 to TRBJ1-3, with no clear D. The CDR3 totals 13 residues. V lost 5 bases and J lost 4, with 9 bases in between. Germline CDR1 and CDR2: MNHEY and SMNVEV (reference sequence). CDR3 loop: CASSELSGNTIYF. The CDR3 nucleotides are TGTGCCAGCAGTGAGCTCTCAGGAAACACCATATATTTT.

V and J are TRBV5-6 and TRBJ2-5; 11 bases match TRBD1. Germline V gene lookup returns CDR1 SGHDT and CDR2 YYEEEE. Trimming removed 4 bases from V and 4 bases from J; junction bases left unmatched: 6. The length of the CDR3 is 15 residues. The CDR3 region is CASSRRTGGVETQYF. CDR3 in DNA: TGTGCCAGCAGCCGACGGACAGGGGGCGTAGAGACCCAGTACTTC.

J is TRBJ2-7 and V is TRBV2, with 9 bases matching TRBD1. The V and J ends lost 6 bases and 6 bases, in that order; junction bases with no gene match: 18. In germline, CDR1 is SNHLY, CDR2 FYNNEI. CDR3 size: 17 residues. The CDR3 DNA reads as TGTGCCAGCAGCGACATACTGGGACAGGGAACCTACCGCGAGCAGTACGTC. It encodes CASSDILGQGTYREQYV.

The chain joins TRBV2 to TRBJ1-4, with 7 bases that match TRBD1. The ends lost 4 bases at V and 4 bases at J; junction bases unmatched: 9. CDR1 is SNHLY, CDR2 FYNNEI, per germline. CDR3 size: 16 residues. This CDR3 is CASSVGLGQDNEKLFF. The CDR3 DNA follows: TGTGCCAGCAGTGTCGGCCTTGGACAGGATAATGAAAAACTGTTTTTT.